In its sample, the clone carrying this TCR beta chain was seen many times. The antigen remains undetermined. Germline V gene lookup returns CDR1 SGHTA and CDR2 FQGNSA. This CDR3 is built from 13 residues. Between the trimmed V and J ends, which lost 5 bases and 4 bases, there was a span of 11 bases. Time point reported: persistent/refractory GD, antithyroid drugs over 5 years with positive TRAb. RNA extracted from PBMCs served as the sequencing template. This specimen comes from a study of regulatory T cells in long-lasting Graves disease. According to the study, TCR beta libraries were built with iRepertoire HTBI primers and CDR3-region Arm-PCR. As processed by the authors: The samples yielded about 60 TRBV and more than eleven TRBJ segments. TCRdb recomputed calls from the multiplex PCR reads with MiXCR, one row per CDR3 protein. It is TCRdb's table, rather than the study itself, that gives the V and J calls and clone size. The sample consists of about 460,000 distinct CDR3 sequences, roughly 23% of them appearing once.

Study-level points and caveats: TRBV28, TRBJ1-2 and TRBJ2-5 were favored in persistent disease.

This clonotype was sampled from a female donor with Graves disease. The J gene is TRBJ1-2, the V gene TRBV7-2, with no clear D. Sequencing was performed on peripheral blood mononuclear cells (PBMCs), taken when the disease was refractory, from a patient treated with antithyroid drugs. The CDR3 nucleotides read TGTGCCAGCAGCCACTGGCGTCGCTATGGCTACACCTTC. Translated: CASSHWRRYGYTF.